The present TCR beta chain was sequenced within a study of blood T cell repertoires in COVID-19. About the research overall: The United States, Italy and Spain were the sources of the acute and convalescent COVID-19 samples.

V dropped 0 bases and J dropped 9 bases, with 9 bases sitting between them. In germline, CDR1 is SNHLY, CDR2 FYNNEI. The CDR3 totals 12 residues. Authors' data handling: Quantification of nucleated cells was approximated via reference gene primer amplification. TCRdb keeps only in-frame clones here, not all; method: immunoSEQ multiplex PCR. V, J and clone size derive from that table, while D and trimming were established from the DNA sequence. The data hold approximately 490,000 clones, with 80% to 90% observed a single time. Everyone who took part was roughly 18 to 89 years old, and they came from about two dozen US areas. Participants' own reports of clinical history determined their cohort assignment.

The sample taken for sequencing was PBMCs or T cells enriched from blood (not recorded which). The sequence was collected from a woman in her sixties or seventies who had recovered from COVID-19. The rearrangement uses TRBV2 and TRBJ2-7; maybe TRBD2 (5 bases). The CDR3 DNA follows: TGTGCCAGCAGTGAAGCCCCGGGATGGCAGTACGTC. As protein: CASSEAPGWQYV.